This is a list of T cell receptor beta chains from one sample in a study of blood T cell repertoires in COVID-19. The method was immunoSEQ multiplex PCR; TCRdb's version includes in-frame clones alone and lacks a portion of them. The data show 270,000 or so clones, about 89% seen once. The sequenced sample was peripheral blood. All receptors derive from a middle-aged woman who had recovered from COVID-19. The conserved cysteine and the conserved F or W are not part of the CDR3 here.

j_call,v_call,cdr3_aa
TRBJ1-1,TRBV12-3/TRBV12-4,ASSSTGNTEAF
TRBJ2-3,TRBV3-1/TRBV3-2,ASSRGLAGGADTQY
TRBJ2-3,TRBV9,ASSPLAGVTDTQY
TRBJ2-2,TRBV7-3,ASSRGAGGLQRLF
TRBJ1-2,TRBV4-1,ASSSRDTSAHYGYT
TRBJ1-2,TRBV5-1,ASAGPEGPGVDGYT
TRBJ2-7,TRBV5-1,ASSSEGNEQY
TRBJ2-5,TRBV19,ASPDGPAGNRGQQETQY
TRBJ2-1,TRBV10-2,ASGTALSYNEQF
TRBJ1-5,TRBV27,ASSLQGYNQPQH
TRBJ1-1,TRBV10-3,AIRASRQNTEAF
TRBJ2-5,TRBV11-2,ASSLLPGGETQY
TRBJ2-1,TRBV7-9,ASSPGLAGVDNEQF
TRBJ2-7,TRBV5-1,ASSADTPASYEQY
TRBJ2-7,TRBV24-1,ATSDLSQTSGRYEQY
TRBJ1-4,TRBV18,ASSSRQGANEKLF
TRBJ2-7,TRBV6-2/TRBV6-3,ASSYPDKTGPSSYEQY
TRBJ2-3,TRBV15,ATSREGGVPDTQY